These 9 T cell receptor beta chains share one sample of origin, sequenced in a study of cytomegalovirus exposure and HLA in healthy donors. PCR was performed using 60 Vbeta and 13 Jbeta primers. TCRdb keeps only in-frame clones here, not all; method: immunoSEQ multiplex PCR. Of approximately 120,000 clones in the sample, about four fifths were seen once. The specimen sequenced was PBMCs. All receptors come from an older woman in good health and CMV-seropositive.

The J gene is TRBJ2-7, the V gene TRBV6-1; 8 nucleotides align to TRBD1. The germline V gene has CDR1 MNHNS and CDR2 SASEGT. V lost 1 base to trimming and J lost 6 bases; unmatched junction nucleotides: 5. The CDR3 sequence is 14 residues long. The DNA of the CDR3 is TGTGCCAGCAGTGAAGACGGGACAGGTGTCGAGCAGTACTTC. Translated: CASSEDGTGVEQYF.

This clone was picked up a small number of times. The chain links TRBV7-9 to TRBJ2-5, with 8 bases fitting TRBD1. Germline V gene sequence: CDR1 SEHNR, CDR2 FQNEAQ (reference sequence). This CDR3 region has 15 residues. The V and J ends lost 3 bases and 2 bases, in that order; junction bases with no gene match: 5. The DNA of the CDR3 is TGTGCCAGCAGCTTGTCAGGGGGCCTTCAAGAGACCCAGTACTTC. This translates into CASSLSGGLQETQYF.

The rearrangement links TRBV6-5 to TRBJ1-2; TRBD1 aligns across 8 bases. After removal of 4 bases from V and 6 bases from J, the junction contained 4 bases not matched to a gene. The CDR3 totals 13 residues. CDR1 MNHEY and CDR2 SVGAGI come from the germline V gene. CDR3 in DNA: TGTGCCAGCAGTTTCCCAGGGGGCAATGGCTACACCTTC. This sequence encodes CASSFPGGNGYTF.

The chain has TRBV7-3 and TRBJ1-2; the D gene is possibly TRBD1 (5 bases). The CDR3 loop spans 15 amino acids. V was cut by 4 bases and J by 2 bases, with 14 bases left in between. From germline, CDR1 is SGHTA and CDR2 FQGTGA. For the CDR3, the DNA is TGTGCCAGCAGCTCCCTCCCCGGGGGAAACTATGGCTACACCTTC. Protein: CASSSLPGGNYGYTF.

V is TRBV7-8 and J is TRBJ2-5; TRBD2 matches at 7 bases. The V gene end was trimmed by 9 bases and the J gene end by 2 bases; junction bases not matched to a gene: 6. This CDR3 region has 13 residues. Germline CDR1 SGHVS, CDR2 FQNEAQ. The CDR3 sequence is CASCGGLQETQYF. The CDR3 nucleotides read TGTGCCAGTTGCGGGGGACTGCAAGAGACCCAGTACTTC.

The V gene is TRBV4-3, the J gene TRBJ1-2, with D tentatively TRBD1 (6 bases). Germline V gives CDR1 LGHNA, CDR2 YSLEER. The CDR3 is 15 residues long. Trimming pared 2 bases from V and 2 bases from J, leaving 12 bases between. The CDR3 region has the DNA TGCGCCAGCAGCCAAATGGCAGGGGAAAACTATGGCTACACCTTC. It encodes CASSQMAGENYGYTF.

The DNA for the CDR3 is TGTGCTCGGGGGAACACTGAAGCTTTCTTT. Its protein is CARGNTEAFF. This chain links TRBV19 with TRBJ1-1; no reliable D call. In germline, CDR1 is LNHDA, CDR2 SQIVND (reference sequence). The CDR3 sequence is 10 residues long.

This chain uses TRBV6-1 with TRBJ2-2, with a tentative D call TRBD1 (6 bases). Germline loops: CDR1 MNHNS, CDR2 SASEGT. Trimming took off 5 bases at V and 6 bases at J, with 10 bases between the two ends. The CDR3 has 13 amino acids. CDR3 sequence reads: CASSPGAAGELFF. The CDR3 coding sequence is TGTGCCAGCAGTCCAGGGGCTGCCGGGGAGCTGTTTTTT.

In its sample, this clone was seen a few times. The rearrangement links TRBV23-1 to TRBJ1-2; 9 nucleotides line up with TRBD1. TRBV23-1 is assigned to the ORF class and has an uncertain function. CDR3 length: 21 residues. J lost 2 bases, V lost 7 bases, and 26 bases had no gene match. The CDR3 protein is CASTTIAPRRRDRAVNYGYTF. The CDR3, as DNA: TGCGCCAGCACCACAATAGCCCCCCGGAGGAGGGACAGGGCGGTGAACTATGGCTACACCTTC.